The following is a T cell receptor beta chain sequence with its context. The data derive from a study of blood T cell repertoires in COVID-19. Overall study context: Samples taken during acute and convalescent COVID-19 were collected in the United States, Italy and Spain. Sources were T cells, B-cell-depleted T cells, or PBMCs; the material itself was cDNA or gDNA.

How the authors handled the data: Reference gene primer amplification yielded estimated nucleated cell counts. Assay used: immunoSEQ multiplex PCR; TCRdb lists only in-frame clones, some missing. V and J calls and clone size are as listed in that table; D and trimming were resolved from the DNA. The data hold 45,000 to 60,000 clones, with under 90% observed a single time. CDR1 is ENHRY, CDR2 SYGVKD, per germline. Between the trimmed V and J ends, which lost 1 base and 4 bases, there was a span of 14 bases. The CDR3 is 16 amino acids. The sequenced sample was peripheral blood. The TCR comes from a woman over 75 with acute or convalescent COVID-19. The chain is built from TRBV10-3 and TRBJ2-1, with D tentatively TRBD2 (6 bases). CDR3 loop: CAISEWGPGGYNEQFF. The DNA of the CDR3 is TGTGCCATCAGTGAGTGGGGCCCTGGGGGGTACAATGAGCAGTTCTTC.